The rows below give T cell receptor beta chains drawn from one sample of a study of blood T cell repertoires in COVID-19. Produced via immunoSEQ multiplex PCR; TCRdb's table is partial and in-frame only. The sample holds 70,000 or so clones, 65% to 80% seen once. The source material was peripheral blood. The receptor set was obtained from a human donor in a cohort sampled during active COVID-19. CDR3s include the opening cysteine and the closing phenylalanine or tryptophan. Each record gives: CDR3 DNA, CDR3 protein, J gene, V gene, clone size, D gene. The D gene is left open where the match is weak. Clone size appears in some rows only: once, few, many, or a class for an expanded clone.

CDR3 DNA: TGCGCCAGCAGCCTCCCAGGGGGACAGGCGGCGAATGAGCAGTTCTTC
CDR3 protein: CASSLPGGQAANEQFF
J gene: TRBJ2-1
V gene: TRBV5-1
clone size: NA
D gene: TRBD1

CDR3 DNA: TGTGCCAGCAGCTTAGGAACGGGAGCCGGGGAGCTGTTTTTT
CDR3 protein: CASSLGTGAGELFF
J gene: TRBJ2-2
V gene: TRBV11-3
clone size: NA
D gene: NA

CDR3 DNA: TGCGCCAGCAGCTTGGCCGGCGGGGTTAATGAAAAACTGTTTTTT
CDR3 protein: CASSLAGGVNEKLFF
J gene: TRBJ1-4
V gene: TRBV5-1
clone size: NA
D gene: NA

CDR3 DNA: TGTGCCAGCAGCCCACGGACTACCCTCGACAATGAGCAGTTCTTC
CDR3 protein: CASSPRTTLDNEQFF
J gene: TRBJ2-1
V gene: TRBV3-1/TRBV3-2
clone size: NA
D gene: NA

CDR3 DNA: TGTGCCAGTTTGGGACTAGCGGGAGTGGGTGAGCAGTTCTTC
CDR3 protein: CASLGLAGVGEQFF
J gene: TRBJ2-1
V gene: TRBV7-2
clone size: few
D gene: TRBD2

CDR3 DNA: TGCGCCAGCAGCCACTCGACTAGCGGTTCCTACGAGCAGTACTTC
CDR3 protein: CASSHSTSGSYEQYF
J gene: TRBJ2-7
V gene: TRBV4-1
clone size: NA
D gene: TRBD2

CDR3 DNA: TGCGCCAGCAGTCATCTTCGGGGTACTATAAACATTCAGTACTTC
CDR3 protein: CASSHLRGTINIQYF
J gene: TRBJ2-4
V gene: TRBV23-1
clone size: once
D gene: NA

CDR3 DNA: TGTGCCAGCAGCCTCCAAACTGCGAACGAAATGGAGACCCAGTACTTC
CDR3 protein: CASSLQTANEMETQYF
J gene: TRBJ2-5
V gene: TRBV5-5
clone size: NA
D gene: NA

CDR3 DNA: TGCACCAGTATTCCGGGGGGCGGATATAGCAATCAGCCCCAGCATTTT
CDR3 protein: CTSIPGGGYSNQPQHF
J gene: TRBJ1-5
V gene: TRBV1
clone size: NA
D gene: NA

CDR3 DNA: TGTGCCAGCAGTTTGGTGACAGTGCACACCGGGGAGCTGTTTTTT
CDR3 protein: CASSLVTVHTGELFF
J gene: TRBJ2-2
V gene: TRBV28
clone size: NA
D gene: NA

CDR3 DNA: TGTGCCAGCACCCCCCAGTGGGGCGGACACTCCTACAATGAGCAGTTCTTC
CDR3 protein: CASTPQWGGHSYNEQFF
J gene: TRBJ2-1
V gene: TRBV6-2/TRBV6-3
clone size: once
D gene: NA

CDR3 DNA: TGTGCCAGCGGACCGGCGATTGGACTGAGGGCTTTCTTT
CDR3 protein: CASGPAIGLRAFF
J gene: TRBJ1-1
V gene: TRBV7-9
clone size: NA
D gene: NA

CDR3 DNA: TGTGCCAGCAGCAAGACAGGGGGCGTGCGGGATGAGCAGTTCTTC
CDR3 protein: CASSKTGGVRDEQFF
J gene: TRBJ2-1
V gene: TRBV28
clone size: NA
D gene: TRBD1

CDR3 DNA: TGTGCCAGCAGTTTCGGGGTCTCCTACGAGCAGTACTTC
CDR3 protein: CASSFGVSYEQYF
J gene: TRBJ2-7
V gene: TRBV12-3/TRBV12-4
clone size: NA
D gene: NA

CDR3 DNA: TGTGCCAGCAGCTCGCCGTTTGCCAACCTAAACACAGATACGCAGTATTTT
CDR3 protein: CASSSPFANLNTDTQYF
J gene: TRBJ2-3
V gene: TRBV7-2
clone size: few
D gene: NA

CDR3 DNA: TGTGCCAGCAGTTTAGGGAGGCAAGATTCACCCCTCCACTTT
CDR3 protein: CASSLGRQDSPLHF
J gene: TRBJ1-6
V gene: TRBV28
clone size: few
D gene: NA

CDR3 DNA: TGTGCCAGCAGTGAACGGTCAGGGACTGAAGCTTTCTTT
CDR3 protein: CASSERSGTEAFF
J gene: TRBJ1-1
V gene: TRBV2
clone size: few
D gene: NA

CDR3 DNA: TGTGCCATCAGTGATAGTTCCGCAGGGACAGTCTCTGGGGCCAACGTCCTGACTTTC
CDR3 protein: CAISDSSAGTVSGANVLTF
J gene: TRBJ2-6
V gene: TRBV10-3
clone size: once
D gene: TRBD1

CDR3 DNA: TGTGCCTGGAGTGTGGCGGGAGAACAGCCCCAGCATTTT
CDR3 protein: CAWSVAGEQPQHF
J gene: TRBJ1-5
V gene: TRBV30
clone size: NA
D gene: NA

CDR3 DNA: TGTGCCAGCAGCCCGGACAGGGGGGCCCCCCACAATGAGCAGTTCTTC
CDR3 protein: CASSPDRGAPHNEQFF
J gene: TRBJ2-1
V gene: TRBV5-6
clone size: NA
D gene: TRBD1

CDR3 DNA: TGTGCCACCTCGTCGAGGTATTCCGGGGAGCTGTTTTTT
CDR3 protein: CATSSRYSGELFF
J gene: TRBJ2-2
V gene: TRBV24-1
clone size: NA
D gene: NA

CDR3 DNA: TGTGCCAGCAGGGATAGGACAGGGACTAATGAAAAACTGTTTTTT
CDR3 protein: CASRDRTGTNEKLFF
J gene: TRBJ1-4
V gene: TRBV6-6
clone size: NA
D gene: TRBD1

CDR3 DNA: TGTGCCAGCAGTTCAAATTACCCCCACGGTTCCCGTTACAATGAGCAGTTCTTC
CDR3 protein: CASSSNYPHGSRYNEQFF
J gene: TRBJ2-1
V gene: TRBV6-2/TRBV6-3
clone size: NA
D gene: NA

CDR3 DNA: TGCGCCAGCAGCCAAGGCGAGACATTGAATGGGGAGCAGTACTTC
CDR3 protein: CASSQGETLNGEQYF
J gene: TRBJ2-7
V gene: TRBV4-3
clone size: NA
D gene: NA

CDR3 DNA: TGTGCCAGCAGCTTCGGTCTCGAAGCTACCTACACTGAAGCTTTCTTT
CDR3 protein: CASSFGLEATYTEAFF
J gene: TRBJ1-1
V gene: TRBV5-4
clone size: few
D gene: NA

CDR3 DNA: TGTGCCAGCAGCTTAACTAGCGGGTACAATGAGCAGTTCTTC
CDR3 protein: CASSLTSGYNEQFF
J gene: TRBJ2-1
V gene: TRBV7-9
clone size: NA
D gene: TRBD2

CDR3 DNA: TGTGCCAGTAGTATGGGGACAGGGGGCTCTGAGCAGCCCCAGCATTTT
CDR3 protein: CASSMGTGGSEQPQHF
J gene: TRBJ1-5
V gene: TRBV19
clone size: NA
D gene: TRBD1

CDR3 DNA: TGTGCCAGCAATAAAAACGGGGGGGGGACCCAGTACTTC
CDR3 protein: CASNKNGGGTQYF
J gene: TRBJ2-5
V gene: TRBV27
clone size: NA
D gene: TRBD2

CDR3 DNA: TGTGCCAGCAGCCCCAATAACTATGGCTACACCTTC
CDR3 protein: CASSPNNYGYTF
J gene: TRBJ1-2
V gene: TRBV3-1/TRBV3-2
clone size: once
D gene: NA

CDR3 DNA: TGTGCCAGCAGCTTTCTAGCGGGGGATTTGAATACGCAGTATTTT
CDR3 protein: CASSFLAGDLNTQYF
J gene: TRBJ2-3
V gene: TRBV5-4
clone size: NA
D gene: TRBD2

CDR3 DNA: TGCGCCAGCAGCCAAGAAAGACAGCCGGTGAACAACTATGGCTACACCTTC
CDR3 protein: CASSQERQPVNNYGYTF
J gene: TRBJ1-2
V gene: TRBV4-1
clone size: NA
D gene: NA

CDR3 DNA: TGTGCCAGCCATGCCCCTAGCGGCTACGAGCAGTACTTC
CDR3 protein: CASHAPSGYEQYF
J gene: TRBJ2-7
V gene: TRBV7-2
clone size: NA
D gene: TRBD2

CDR3 DNA: TGTGCCAGCAGCGCAGGGGCCAGTAGCACAGATACGCAGTATTTT
CDR3 protein: CASSAGASSTDTQYF
J gene: TRBJ2-3
V gene: TRBV7-2
clone size: NA
D gene: NA

CDR3 DNA: TGTGCCAGCAGTTACTCTAGCGTGGGCTACGAGCAGTACTTC
CDR3 protein: CASSYSSVGYEQYF
J gene: TRBJ2-7
V gene: TRBV6-5
clone size: NA
D gene: NA

CDR3 DNA: TGTGCCAGCAGGACGGGTGACAGCGAAGCTTTCTTT
CDR3 protein: CASRTGDSEAFF
J gene: TRBJ1-1
V gene: TRBV6-6
clone size: NA
D gene: NA

CDR3 DNA: TGTGCCATCAGCCAGGGACAGACAAATTCACCCCTCCACTTT
CDR3 protein: CAISQGQTNSPLHF
J gene: TRBJ1-6
V gene: TRBV10-3
clone size: few
D gene: TRBD1

CDR3 DNA: TGTGCCAGCACCGAGGCCAGGGGCGCAAGCAATGAGCAGTTCTTC
CDR3 protein: CASTEARGASNEQFF
J gene: TRBJ2-1
V gene: TRBV6-6
clone size: NA
D gene: NA

CDR3 DNA: TGTGCCTGGAGCCAAACCAGGGGGACCGGATATAATTCACCCCTCCACTTT
CDR3 protein: CAWSQTRGTGYNSPLHF
J gene: TRBJ1-6
V gene: TRBV30
clone size: NA
D gene: TRBD1

CDR3 DNA: TGCGCCAGCAGCTTGACCCCAGAGGCCGGGAGGGGGAACACCGGGGAGCTGTTTTTT
CDR3 protein: CASSLTPEAGRGNTGELFF
J gene: TRBJ2-2
V gene: TRBV5-1
clone size: NA
D gene: TRBD2

CDR3 DNA: TGTGCCAGCACCTATAGCGGGAGTACAGATACGCAGTATTTT
CDR3 protein: CASTYSGSTDTQYF
J gene: TRBJ2-3
V gene: TRBV28
clone size: NA
D gene: TRBD2

CDR3 DNA: TGTGCCAGCAGCATCGGGACAGGGGCCACCGGGGAGCTGTTTTTT
CDR3 protein: CASSIGTGATGELFF
J gene: TRBJ2-2
V gene: TRBV11-2
clone size: NA
D gene: TRBD1

CDR3 DNA: TGTGCCAGCTCTCAAATAGAGAACACTGAAGCTTTCTTT
CDR3 protein: CASSQIENTEAFF
J gene: TRBJ1-1
V gene: TRBV18
clone size: few
D gene: NA

CDR3 DNA: TGTGCCAGCAGGCTATGGGGGCCTGCGGGGGAGAGCACAGATACGCAGTATTTT
CDR3 protein: CASRLWGPAGESTDTQYF
J gene: TRBJ2-3
V gene: TRBV28
clone size: NA
D gene: NA

CDR3 DNA: TGTGCCAGCAGTTTGGGTGGGGACGGGGGTGGACGCACAGATACGCAGTATTTT
CDR3 protein: CASSLGGDGGGRTDTQYF
J gene: TRBJ2-3
V gene: TRBV28
clone size: NA
D gene: NA

CDR3 DNA: TGTGCCAGCAGCTTAAGCCCCGGGTCCGGGGAGCTGTTTTTT
CDR3 protein: CASSLSPGSGELFF
J gene: TRBJ2-2
V gene: TRBV7-2
clone size: few
D gene: NA

CDR3 DNA: TGCGCCAGCAGCTTGGGCGACAGGGGCCACGAGCAGTACTTC
CDR3 protein: CASSLGDRGHEQYF
J gene: TRBJ2-7
V gene: TRBV5-1
clone size: NA
D gene: TRBD1